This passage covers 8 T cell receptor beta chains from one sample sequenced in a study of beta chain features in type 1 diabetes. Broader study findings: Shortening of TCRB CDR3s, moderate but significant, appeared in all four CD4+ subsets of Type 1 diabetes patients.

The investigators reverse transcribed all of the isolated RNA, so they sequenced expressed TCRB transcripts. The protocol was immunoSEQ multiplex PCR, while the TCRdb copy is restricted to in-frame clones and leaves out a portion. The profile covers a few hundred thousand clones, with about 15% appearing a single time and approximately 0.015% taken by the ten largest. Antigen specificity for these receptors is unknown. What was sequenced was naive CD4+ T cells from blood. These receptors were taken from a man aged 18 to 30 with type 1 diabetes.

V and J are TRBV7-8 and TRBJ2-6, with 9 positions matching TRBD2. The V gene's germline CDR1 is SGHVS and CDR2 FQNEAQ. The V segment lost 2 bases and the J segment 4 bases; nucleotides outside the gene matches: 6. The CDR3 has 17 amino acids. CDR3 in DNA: TGTGCCAGCAGCTTAATAGCGGGAGTGGGAGGGGCCAACGTCCTGACTTTC. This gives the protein CASSLIAGVGGANVLTF.

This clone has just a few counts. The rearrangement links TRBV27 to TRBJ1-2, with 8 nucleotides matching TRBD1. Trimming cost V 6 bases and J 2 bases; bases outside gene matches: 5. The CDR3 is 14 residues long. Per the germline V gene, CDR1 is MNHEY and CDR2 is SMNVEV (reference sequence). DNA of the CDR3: TGTGCCAGCAGACGGACAGGGCCCAACTATGGCTACACCTTC. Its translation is CASRRTGPNYGYTF.

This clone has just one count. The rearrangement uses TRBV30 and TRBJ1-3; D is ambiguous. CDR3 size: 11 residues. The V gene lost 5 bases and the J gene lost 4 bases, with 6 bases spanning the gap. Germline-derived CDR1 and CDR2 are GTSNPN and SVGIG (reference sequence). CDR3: CAWGGGNTIYF. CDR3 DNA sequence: TGTGCCTGGGGCGGGGGAAACACCATATATTTT.

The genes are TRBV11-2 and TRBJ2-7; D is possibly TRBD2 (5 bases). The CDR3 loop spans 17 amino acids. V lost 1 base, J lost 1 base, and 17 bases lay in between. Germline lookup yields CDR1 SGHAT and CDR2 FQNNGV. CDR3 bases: TGTGCCAGCAGCTTAGGTTATCGGACTGATCCGTCCTACGAGCAGTACTTC. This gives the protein CASSLGYRTDPSYEQYF.

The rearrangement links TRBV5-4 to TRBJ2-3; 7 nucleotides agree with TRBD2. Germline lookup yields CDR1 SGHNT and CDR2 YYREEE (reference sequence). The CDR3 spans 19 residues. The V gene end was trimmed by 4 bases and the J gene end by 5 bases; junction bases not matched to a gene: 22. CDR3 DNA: TGTGCCAGCAGCCCCTTGGGGGGGTCGCCGGCGGGAGCGCAAGATACGCAGTATTTT. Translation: CASSPLGGSPAGAQDTQYF.

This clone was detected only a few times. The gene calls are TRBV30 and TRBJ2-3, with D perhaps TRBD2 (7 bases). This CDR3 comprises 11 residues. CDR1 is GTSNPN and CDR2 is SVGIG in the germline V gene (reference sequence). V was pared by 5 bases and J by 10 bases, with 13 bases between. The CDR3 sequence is CAWAGAVAQYF. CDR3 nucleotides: TGTGCCTGGGCGGGGGCCGTCGCGCAGTATTTT.

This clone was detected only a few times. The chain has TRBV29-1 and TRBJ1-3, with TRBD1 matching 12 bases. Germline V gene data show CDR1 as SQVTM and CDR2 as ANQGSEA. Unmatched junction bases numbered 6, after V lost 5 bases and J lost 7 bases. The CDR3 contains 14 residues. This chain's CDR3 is CSVTGQGAANTIYF. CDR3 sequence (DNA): TGCAGCGTTACGGGACAGGGGGCCGCGAACACCATATATTTT.

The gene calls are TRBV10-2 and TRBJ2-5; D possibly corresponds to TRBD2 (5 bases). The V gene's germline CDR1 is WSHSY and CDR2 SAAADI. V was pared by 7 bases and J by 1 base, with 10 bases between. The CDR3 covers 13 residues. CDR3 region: CASKRAGQETQYF. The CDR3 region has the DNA TGCGCCAGCAAAAGGGCGGGCCAAGAGACCCAGTACTTC.